Below are 3 T cell receptor beta chains sequenced from a single sample in a study of spatial heterogeneity in lung cancer. MiXCR, run by TCRdb on the 5' RACE reads, gives a single entry per CDR3 protein. The sample has tens of thousands of distinct CDR3 sequences, 3.5% to 5.5% seen once. The time point is: sample taken at primary tumor resection. Without sorting, whole RNA was sequenced from tumor, nontumor lung or frozen PBMC. The input for sequencing was PBMCs, taken at surgery. The receptors derive from a male donor with early-stage non-small cell lung cancer.

This clonotype has more than one count but fewer than ten. The genes are TRBV12-3 or TRBV12-4 and TRBJ1-1; no firm D call. CDR3 length equals 14 residues. With 6 bases removed from V and 4 bases from J, the gap between germline ends came to 15 bases. Here the CDR3 DNA reads TGTGCCAGCAGACCCATCGGTCGGGGCACTGAAGCTTTCTTT. Translating it yields CASRPIGRGTEAFF.

The J gene is TRBJ2-5, the V gene TRBV29-1; D gene ambiguous. With 3 bases removed from V and 5 bases from J, the gap between germline ends came to 4 bases. This CDR3 is built from 10 residues. CDR1 is SQVTM and CDR2 is ANQGSEA in the germline V gene. The CDR3 loop reads CSVDVETQYF. Written as DNA, the CDR3 is TGCAGCGTTGATGTGGAGACCCAGTACTTC.

Ten or more counts support this clonotype. CDR3 protein: CSMWTSYNEQFF. CDR3 DNA sequence: TGCAGTATGTGGACTAGTTACAATGAGCAGTTCTTC. The rearrangement joins TRBV20-1 to TRBJ2-1, with TRBD2 identical over 7 bases. The CDR3 contains 12 residues. CDR1 and CDR2 from the germline V gene are DFQATT and SNEGSKA (reference sequence). With V trimmed by 8 bases and J by 4 bases, 5 bases remained unmatched.